This entry is about one T cell receptor (beta chain). The sample originates from a study of cytomegalovirus exposure and HLA in healthy donors. The PCR was carried out with 60 Vbeta primers and 13 Jbeta primers. The data were produced by immunoSEQ multiplex PCR, yet TCRdb's version contains in-frame clones alone and is incomplete. The sample contains some 180,000 clones, roughly 86% of which appear only once. Trimming cost V 4 bases and J 4 bases, with 13 bases left between them. Germline CDR1 reads SGHRS; CDR2 reads YFSETQ. The CDR3 extends over 14 amino acids. V and J are TRBV5-1 and TRBJ2-3; D is unclear. Material: PBMCs. This receptor was identified in a middle-aged man in good health and CMV-seropositive. This CDR3 is CASSPGGSADTQYF. CDR3 in DNA: TGCGCCAGCAGCCCAGGTGGTTCGGCAGATACGCAGTATTTT.